Following are 30 T cell receptor beta chains from one sample sequenced in a study of T cell responses to AZD1222 COVID-19 vaccine. The method was immunoSEQ multiplex PCR; TCRdb's version includes in-frame clones alone and lacks a portion of them. This table holds about 100,000 clones, about nine tenths found once. The source material was peripheral blood, sampled on day 0 of AZD1222 vaccination. The receptor set was obtained from an adult in good health.

In this sample, this clone turned up a few times. The chain carries TRBV11-2 and TRBJ2-7, with D possibly matching TRBD1 (6 bases). Trimming pared 3 bases from V and 6 bases from J, leaving 12 bases between. The CDR3 consists of 13 residues. Germline lookup yields CDR1 SGHAT and CDR2 FQNNGV. The CDR3 DNA reads TGTGCCAGCAGCTTGGGGATAGGGGGCGAGCAGTACTTC. Amino acid sequence: CASSLGIGGEQYF.

The V call is TRBV7-9, the J call TRBJ1-2; D gene unclear. Trimming took off 1 base at V and 7 bases at J, with 4 bases between the two ends. This CDR3 is built from 11 residues. CDR1 is SEHNR, CDR2 FQNEAQ, per germline (reference sequence). The chain's CDR3 is CASSLGSGYTF. The DNA for the CDR3 is TGTGCCAGCAGCTTAGGATCTGGCTACACCTTC.

This clone has only one observation. The CDR3 region is CASSQDSSGGDTDTQYF. CDR3 nucleotide sequence: TGTGCCAGCAGCCAAGATTCCTCGGGGGGCGACACAGATACGCAGTATTTT. The chain uses TRBV4-2 and TRBJ2-3; D might be TRBD2 (7 bases). The germline CDR1 and CDR2 sequences are LGHNA and YNFKEQ. Trimming cost V 0 bases and J 2 bases, with 15 bases left between them. CDR3 size: 17 residues.

This clone was seen a single time. This chain joins TRBV19 and TRBJ1-5; TRBD1 might be the D (6 bases). Germline loops: CDR1 LNHDA, CDR2 SQIVND (reference sequence). V was cut by 3 bases and J by 2 bases, with 11 bases left in between. The CDR3 totals 15 residues. Here the CDR3 reads CASSMGGSGNQPQHF. CDR3 bases: TGTGCCAGTAGTATGGGGGGCTCGGGCAATCAGCCCCAGCATTTT.

The chain is built from TRBV21-1 and TRBJ1-4. TRBV21-1 is flagged as a pseudogene. CDR3 size: 17 residues. The CDR3 region is CASSKANPTASPEKLFF. As DNA, the CDR3 is TGTGCCAGCAGCAAAGCGAACCCGACGGCTAGTCCCGAAAAACTGTTTTTT.

The V gene is TRBV6-5, the J gene TRBJ1-2; D is unresolved. This CDR3 is built from 15 residues. V lost 0 bases, J lost 1 base, and 9 bases lay in between. CDR1 and CDR2 from the germline V gene are MNHEY and SVGAGI. CDR3 nucleotide sequence: TGTGCCAGCAGTTACTCGTCGGACTTTAACTATGGCTACACCTTC. Translated, it gives CASSYSSDFNYGYTF.

The V call is TRBV4-1, the J call TRBJ1-1; D remains ambiguous. The CDR3 covers 12 residues. CDR1 and CDR2 (germline): MGHRA, YSYEKL. V shed 1 base and J shed 6 bases, with 6 bases lying between them. The CDR3 here is CASSQGGSEAFF. The CDR3 bases are TGCGCCAGCAGCCAAGGTGGGTCTGAAGCTTTCTTT.

This sequence joins TRBV19 and TRBJ2-5; TRBD2 matches 10 bases. CDR3 length equals 16 residues. CDR1 is LNHDA and CDR2 is SQIVND in the germline V gene (reference sequence). V was pared by 1 base and J by 5 bases, with 7 bases of the junction left unmatched. For the CDR3, the DNA is TGTGCCAGTAGTATAGTAGGAGCGGGGGGGAGTGAGACCCAGTACTTC. Amino acid sequence: CASSIVGAGGSETQYF.

The chain couples TRBV19 to TRBJ1-1, with D perhaps TRBD1 (5 bases). Trimming took off 4 bases at V and 7 bases at J, with 22 bases between the two ends. Per the germline V gene, CDR1 is LNHDA and CDR2 is SQIVND (reference sequence). The CDR3 loop spans 16 amino acids. This CDR3 is CASSNSRVYPGDEAFF. CDR3 in DNA: TGTGCCAGTAGTAATAGTAGGGTGTATCCGGGGGATGAAGCTTTCTTT.

In this sample, this clone turned up once. The V call is TRBV28, the J call TRBJ1-2; D is possibly TRBD1 (6 bases). V was clipped by 5 bases and J by 2 bases, with 12 bases between them. This CDR3 spans 14 amino acids. From germline, CDR1 is MDHEN and CDR2 SYDVKM. CDR3 in DNA: TGTGCCAGCAGTCCACCAGGACAGAACTATGGCTACACCTTC. Encoded protein: CASSPPGQNYGYTF.

The V and J genes are TRBV6-1 and TRBJ1-2; D gene ambiguous. CDR3 length equals 13 residues. Deletions cut 0 bases from V and 13 bases from J, with 15 bases between. The germline V gene has CDR1 MNHNS and CDR2 SASEGT. CDR3 coding DNA: TGTGCCAGCAGTGAAGCGCCCCCACCCCTCGTCACCTTC. Encoded protein: CASSEAPPPLVTF.

This CDR3 is CASSVLAGTPDTQYF. The CDR3 DNA is TGTGCCAGCAGTGTACTAGCGGGGACCCCAGATACGCAGTATTTT. The chain carries TRBV9 and TRBJ2-3, with TRBD2 matching 10 bases. J gave up 4 bases and V 5 bases, and 7 bases lay outside the gene matches. This CDR3 comprises 15 residues. Looked up from germline, CDR1 is SGDLS and CDR2 is YYNGEE.

The DNA for the CDR3 is TGTGCCAGCAGCTTAGGGGGGTCTGGAAACACCATATATTTT. Its protein is CASSLGGSGNTIYF. The J gene is TRBJ1-3, the V gene TRBV7-9; possibly TRBD1 for D (5 bases). The CDR3 has 14 amino acids. Germline CDR1 SEHNR, CDR2 FQNEAQ (reference sequence). The V end lost 1 base, the J end lost 1 base, and 5 bases lay between the germline ends.

The CDR3 reads CASSDFEGGAEQYF. DNA of the CDR3: TGTGCCAGCAGTGATTTCGAGGGCGGGGCCGAGCAGTACTTC. The chain uses TRBV2 and TRBJ2-7, with D perhaps TRBD2 (6 bases). From germline, CDR1 is SNHLY and CDR2 FYNNEI. The length of the CDR3 is 14 residues. Trimming left V 3 bases short and J 6 bases short, with 15 bases between.

This rearrangement joins TRBV2 to TRBJ1-6; the D is unclear. This CDR3 is built from 13 residues. Germline-derived CDR1 and CDR2 are SNHLY and FYNNEI. V was trimmed by 6 bases and J by 10 bases, leaving 13 bases between them. As DNA, the CDR3 is TGTGCCAGCAGCTCGCAGGCTGGGTCACCCCTCCACTTT. It codes for CASSSQAGSPLHF.

This clone was found once. The chain couples TRBV2 to TRBJ2-7; 11 bases align to TRBD1. Trimming removed 8 bases from V and 8 bases from J; junction bases left unmatched: 5. CDR3 length: 12 amino acids. Germline values: CDR1 SNHLY, CDR2 FYNNEI. The CDR3, as DNA: TGTGCCAGCCGGGACAGGGGGGCGAAGCAGTACTTC. Translating it yields CASRDRGAKQYF.

CDR3 amino acids: CASSSTTGLNPEAFF. CDR3 coding DNA: TGTGCCAGTAGTAGCACGACAGGCCTAAACCCTGAAGCTTTCTTT. The V call is TRBV19, the J call TRBJ1-1; tentative D call: TRBD1 (6 bases). V lost 4 bases and J lost 6, with 18 bases in between. Germline V gene lookup returns CDR1 LNHDA and CDR2 SQIVND (reference sequence). The CDR3 runs to 15 residues.

J is TRBJ1-4 and V is TRBV12-2; TRBD1, as called in the table, went unchecked against the DNA. TRBV12-2 is described as a pseudogene. The CDR3 is 16 residues long. The CDR3 loop is CASRLQAGQINEKLFF. CDR3 sequence (DNA): TGTGCAAGTCGCCTACAGGCGGGACAGATAAATGAAAAACTGTTTTTT.

The genes are TRBV24-1 and TRBJ2-7; D is undetermined. CDR1 and CDR2 from the germline V gene are KGHDR and SFDVKD. Trimming pared 5 bases from V and 3 bases from J, leaving 13 bases between. This CDR3 has 14 amino acids. CDR3: CATSVGGRDYEQYF. The CDR3 region has the DNA TGTGCCACCAGTGTAGGCGGCCGCGACTACGAGCAGTACTTC.

This sequence joins TRBV7-2 and TRBJ2-3; 12 positions match TRBD2. The CDR3 consists of 17 residues. CDR1 is SGHTA and CDR2 is FQGNSA in the germline V gene. V was pared by 5 bases and J by 6 bases, with 12 bases of the junction left unmatched. CDR3 sequence: CASSLELAGGPEDTQYF. CDR3 coding DNA: TGTGCCAGCAGCCTAGAACTAGCGGGGGGTCCCGAGGATACGCAGTATTTT.

This clone was recorded once. The chain joins TRBV6-5 to TRBJ2-5; D is ambiguous. The CDR3 is 10 residues long. Germline loops: CDR1 MNHEY, CDR2 SVGAGI. Trimming left V 2 bases short and J 7 bases short, with 2 bases between. CDR3 loop: CASSYGTQYF. The CDR3 bases are TGTGCCAGCAGTTACGGGACCCAGTACTTC.

The chain links TRBV9 to TRBJ2-1; D is possibly TRBD1 (6 bases). Germline V gives CDR1 SGDLS, CDR2 YYNGEE. This CDR3 comprises 15 residues. Deletions cut 0 bases from V and 2 bases from J, with 9 bases between. The CDR3, as DNA: TGTGCCAGCAGCGTAGTGGGGACACCCTACAATGAGCAGTTCTTC. Translating it yields CASSVVGTPYNEQFF.

The V gene is TRBV5-6, the J gene TRBJ2-7; a possible D gene is TRBD2 (6 bases). Germline assignment: CDR1 SGHDT and CDR2 YYEEEE. The CDR3 is 15 amino acids. Trimming stripped 0 bases from V and 2 bases from J, with 12 bases between. CDR3 in DNA: TGTGCCAGCAGCTTGGTTGGAGGGGCGACCTACGAGCAGTACTTC. Its translation is CASSLVGGATYEQYF.

A few counts support this clone. The rearrangement links TRBV7-2 to TRBJ2-7; TRBD1 matches at 7 bases. The CDR3 consists of 14 residues. Germline CDR1 is SGHTA and CDR2 is FQGNSA. With V trimmed by 5 bases and J by 4 bases, 8 bases remained unmatched. The CDR3 DNA reads TGTGCCAGCAGCAGCGACAGGGAACAATACGAGCAGTACTTC. It encodes CASSSDREQYEQYF.

This clone was picked up one time. This sequence joins TRBV19 and TRBJ1-4, with D uncertain. The ends were cut back, 7 bases at V and 8 bases at J, with 14 bases in the middle. Per germline, CDR1 LNHDA and CDR2 SQIVND (reference sequence). The CDR3 is 13 amino acids. The CDR3 coding sequence is TGTGCCAGTAACGAGGTCACTGGCGAAAAACTGTTTTTT. It translates to CASNEVTGEKLFF.

This clone was seen a handful of times. The CDR3 here is CASSLDSLNTEAFF. CDR3 in DNA: TGCGCCAGCAGCTTGGATAGCCTGAACACTGAAGCTTTCTTT. The chain couples TRBV5-1 to TRBJ1-1; D gene unclear. CDR3 size: 14 residues. Looked up from germline, CDR1 is SGHRS and CDR2 is YFSETQ. V lost 0 bases, J lost 0 bases, and 6 bases lay in between.

The chain carries TRBV3-1 (or the pseudogene TRBV3-2) and TRBJ1-6; D might be TRBD1 (6 bases). This CDR3 contains 14 residues. CDR1 LGHDT and CDR2 YNNKEL come from the germline V gene (reference sequence). The V and J ends lost 4 bases and 15 bases respectively, with 19 bases between them. Here the CDR3 reads CASSLGQFEEILHF. The CDR3 DNA sequence: TGTGCCAGCAGCCTTGGACAGTTTGAGGAGATCCTCCACTTT.

The chain couples TRBV28 to TRBJ1-1, with unresolved D. Deletions cut 6 bases from V and 7 bases from J, with 15 bases between. This CDR3 has 13 residues. Per the germline V gene, CDR1 is MDHEN and CDR2 is SYDVKM. The CDR3 is CASRSGRTLEAFF. In DNA, the CDR3 is TGTGCCAGCAGATCGGGCCGAACACTTGAAGCTTTCTTT.

This clone has just a few counts. The V gene is TRBV2, the J gene TRBJ1-2; D is unclear. CDR3 length: 13 amino acids. Per the germline V gene, CDR1 is SNHLY and CDR2 is FYNNEI. The V end lost 7 bases, the J end lost 4 bases, and 13 bases lay between the germline ends. The DNA of the CDR3 is TGTGCCAGCATCGCAGAGGGTCTCTATGGCTACACCTTC. It is translated as CASIAEGLYGYTF. Together with reference TRBV2 and TRBJ1-2, the CDR3 gives the full variable domain: EPEVTQTPSHQVTQMGQEVILRCVPISNHLYFYWYRQILGQKVEFLVSFYNNEISEKSEIFDDQFSVERPDGSNFTLKIRSTKLEDSAMYFCASIAEGLYGYTFGSGTRLTVV.

For this clone: At the DNA level, this CDR3 is encoded by other sequences in the same sample as well. The genes are TRBV18 and TRBJ1-1; no firm D call. Trimming left V 3 bases short and J 5 bases short, with 7 bases between. The germline V gene has CDR1 KGHSH and CDR2 LQKENI. The CDR3 has 12 amino acids. Written as DNA, the CDR3 is TGTGCCAGCTCACCTGGGGATACTGAAGCTTTCTTT. Residues: CASSPGDTEAFF. Combining the CDR3 with reference TRBV18 and TRBJ1-1 gives the whole variable domain NAGVMQNPRHLVRRRGQEARLRCSPMKGHSHVYWYRQLPEEGLKFMVYLQKENIIDESGMPKERFSAEFPKEGPSILRIQQVVRGDSAAYFCASSPGDTEAFFGQGTRLTVV.